The T cell receptor (beta chain) under discussion was sequenced for a study of shared clonotypes between healthy human individuals. Findings and caveats of the study: Non-shared clonotypes showed lower generation probabilities than clonotypes common to all four donors.

Germline lookup yields CDR1 SGHRS and CDR2 YFSETQ. V lost 4 bases, J lost 0 bases, and 14 bases lay in between. This CDR3 comprises 15 residues. Clones were read by immunoSEQ multiplex PCR, and TCRdb kept only the in-frame ones, dropping some. Seen here are hundreds of thousands of clones, less than 96% observed once, and the top ten hold approximately 0.062%. Participating donors were healthy, HIV-negative adults free of recent acute infections or vaccinations. Note on this clone: Its antigen remains unknown.

V gene TRBV5-1 combines with J gene TRBJ2-7; D possibly corresponds to TRBD1 (5 bases). The sequenced sample consisted of naive CD4+ T cells sorted from blood. Noted subset: CD45RA+ positively selected. The TCR was taken from a woman aged 25 to 39 in good health. CDR3 DNA: TGCGCCAGCAGCGGCTTACAGGATAGCTCCTACGAGCAGTACTTC. Residues: CASSGLQDSSYEQYF. Filled out from reference TRBV5-1 and TRBJ2-7, the complete variable domain reads KAGVTQTPRYLIKTRGQQVTLSCSPISGHRSVSWYQQTPGQGLQFLFEYFSETQRNKGNFPGRFSGRQFSNSRSEMNVSTLELGDSALYLCASSGLQDSSYEQYFGPGTRLTVT.